This TCR beta chain was recorded in a study of graft-versus-host responses after intestinal transplantation. Study-wide points: Early post-transplant HvG declines were associated with peak circulating GvH clone levels. GvH clonotypes were identified within recipient marrow, with a subset emerging first in ileum or blood.

This clone is medium-sized within its sample. The repertoire was sequenced with immunoSEQ multiplex PCR; TCRdb's copy has only in-frame clones and lacks some. The sample holds 9,000 to 13,000 clones, roughly 31% seen once. With approximately 200,000 irradiated, violet-dye-labeled stimulator cells, approximately 200,000 CFSE-labeled responder cells were plated. Responder CD3+CD4+ and CD3+CD8+ cells that were proliferating and CFSE-low were sorted after the reaction. The sequence was collected from a human patient who was an organ donor for intestinal transplantation. The specimen was alloreactive CD4+ T cells from a mixed lymphocyte reaction culture, collected before transplantation. Subset meaning: CFSE-low proliferating T cells sorted from roughly 6-day pre-transplant mixed lymphocyte reaction (GvH or HvG direction).

CDR3 protein: CASSYGRDYGYTF. The DNA of the CDR3 is TGTGCCAGCAGTTACGGCAGGGACTATGGCTACACCTTC. The chain has TRBV6-6 and TRBJ1-2; D may be TRBD1 (5 bases). Germline loops: CDR1 MNHNY, CDR2 SVGAGI (reference sequence). This CDR3 has 13 amino acids. V lost 2 bases and J lost 3, with 7 bases in between.